Below are 13 T cell receptor beta chains sequenced from a single sample in a study of blood T cell repertoires in COVID-19. The method was immunoSEQ multiplex PCR; TCRdb's version includes in-frame clones alone and lacks a portion of them. The sample consists of 170,000 or so clones, 65% to 85% of them appearing once. The sample taken for sequencing was peripheral blood. The receptor set was obtained from a woman in her sixties or seventies with acute or convalescent COVID-19.

The chain uses TRBV7-9 and TRBJ1-4, with TRBD1 matching 7 bases. Germline V gives CDR1 SEHNR, CDR2 FQNEAQ (reference sequence). This CDR3 has 17 amino acids. V lost 8 bases to trimming and J lost 6 bases; unmatched junction nucleotides: 18. The CDR3 loop reads CASHMTGSAGVHEKLFF. CDR3 in DNA: TGTGCCAGCCATATGACAGGGAGCGCAGGCGTCCATGAAAAACTGTTTTTT.

The chain recombines TRBV10-2 with TRBJ2-3; 9 positions agree with TRBD2. Unmatched junction bases numbered 10, after V lost 6 bases and J lost 6 bases. Germline V gene lookup returns CDR1 WSHSY and CDR2 SAAADI. This CDR3 region has 15 residues. The CDR3 is CASRVAGARGDTQYF. In nucleotides, the CDR3 is TGCGCCAGCAGAGTAGCGGGGGCCCGAGGCGATACGCAGTATTTT.

The chain employs TRBV24-1 and TRBJ1-6; a possible D gene is TRBD1 (6 bases). CDR3 length equals 11 residues. Germline CDR1 reads KGHDR; CDR2 reads SFDVKD. Trimming took 9 bases from V and 11 from J, leaving 10 bases between them. Written as DNA, the CDR3 is TGTGCCACCCAGGGGTTTACACCCCTCCACTTT. Amino acids: CATQGFTPLHF.

This clone was recorded a few times. The rearrangement uses TRBV28 and TRBJ2-7, with TRBD1 as a possible D gene (5 bases). Trimming pared 7 bases from V and 4 bases from J, leaving 17 bases between. Germline values: CDR1 MDHEN, CDR2 SYDVKM. CDR3 size: 14 residues. The CDR3 DNA reads as TGTGCCAGCACTAAAGGGGTCTGGGGTTACGAGCAGTACTTC. This codes for CASTKGVWGYEQYF.

This sequence joins TRBV14 and TRBJ1-2, with 8 bases fitting TRBD1. J lost 3 bases, V lost 2 bases, and 5 bases had no gene match. The V gene's germline CDR1 is SGHDN and CDR2 FVKESK. The CDR3 has 15 residues. The CDR3 DNA follows: TGTGCCAGCAGCCAAATGGGACAGGCGCACTATGGCTACACCTTC. The encoded protein is CASSQMGQAHYGYTF.

CDR3 protein: CASSQGWQGSPMGYTF. The CDR3 nucleotides are TGCGCCAGCAGCCAAGGGTGGCAGGGGTCTCCTATGGGCTACACCTTC. This chain connects TRBV4-1 to TRBJ1-2, with a tentative D call TRBD1 (6 bases). The CDR3 runs 16 residues. Germline-derived CDR1 and CDR2 are MGHRA and YSYEKL. Trimming pared 1 base from V and 8 bases from J, leaving 20 bases between.

J is TRBJ1-3 and V is TRBV18; unclear D gene. The germline V and J ends were trimmed by 2 bases and 4 bases, with 12 bases remaining between them. Germline V gives CDR1 KGHSH, CDR2 LQKENI. There are 15 residues in the CDR3. The CDR3 DNA sequence: TGTGCCAGCTCACCAGAGAAGTATAACGGAAACACCATATATTTT. Translating it yields CASSPEKYNGNTIYF.

The chain recombines TRBV30 with TRBJ1-2; TRBD1 aligns across 9 bases. Germline trimming cut 3 bases from V and 4 bases from J; bases unmatched to any gene: 3. The CDR3 is 13 residues long. Looked up from germline, CDR1 is GTSNPN and CDR2 is SVGIG (reference sequence). The CDR3 DNA is TGTGCCTGGAGAACAGGGGGCGGCTATGGCTACACCTTC. This sequence encodes CAWRTGGGYGYTF.

This clone was counted only a few times. The chain is built from TRBV6-5 and TRBJ2-1; 13 bases are shared with TRBD2. CDR3 length equals 16 residues. Germline assignment: CDR1 MNHEY and CDR2 SVGAGI. The V segment lost 4 bases and the J segment 8 bases; nucleotides outside the gene matches: 8. The chain's CDR3 is CASSFPTSGGFYEQFF. The CDR3 DNA sequence: TGTGCCAGCAGTTTCCCGACTAGCGGGGGGTTCTATGAGCAGTTCTTC.

The V call is TRBV7-8, the J call TRBJ2-1; 7 positions agree with TRBD2. The germline CDR1 and CDR2 sequences are SGHVS and FQNEAQ. There are 14 residues in the CDR3. Trimming took 5 bases from V and 8 from J; bases not matched to a gene: 9. The CDR3 loop reads CASSLRTSRYEQFF. For the CDR3, the DNA is TGTGCCAGCAGCCTCCGGACTAGTAGGTATGAGCAGTTCTTC. The variable domain in full, completed from reference TRBV7-8 and TRBJ2-1, reads GAGVSQSPRYKVAKRGQDVALRCDPISGHVSLFWYQQALGQGPEFLTYFQNEAQLDKSGLPSDRFFAERPEGSVSTLKIQRTQQEDSAVYLCASSLRTSRYEQFFGPGTRLTVL.

This clone was seen once. V and J are TRBV6-2 or TRBV6-3 and TRBJ1-1; no clear D. CDR1 and CDR2 (germline): MNHEY, SVGEGT. The CDR3 is 13 residues long. The V gene lost 5 bases and the J gene lost 1 base, with 8 bases spanning the gap. CDR3 loop: CASSILRNTEAFF. DNA of the CDR3: TGTGCCAGCAGTATCCTGCGGAACACTGAAGCTTTCTTT.

CDR3 coding DNA: TGTGCCAGCAGCACGAGCACCGGGGAGCTGTTTTTT. Encoded protein: CASSTSTGELFF. The V gene is TRBV7-2, the J gene TRBJ2-2, with unresolved D. The germline gives CDR1 SGHTA, CDR2 FQGNSA. The V end lost 5 bases, the J end lost 4 bases, and 5 bases lay between the germline ends. The CDR3 totals 12 residues.

The chain employs TRBV19 and TRBJ1-2; D may be TRBD1 (6 bases). In germline, CDR1 is LNHDA, CDR2 SQIVND (reference sequence). The CDR3 consists of 14 residues. Trimming pared 5 bases from V and 2 bases from J, leaving 12 bases between. CDR3 in amino acids: CASSPHDRNYGYTF. The CDR3 DNA is TGTGCCAGTAGTCCCCACGACAGGAACTATGGCTACACCTTC.